This entry concerns a single T cell receptor (beta chain). The sample holds one count of this clone. It lacks a known antigen. No much larger clone exists at a distance of one base, and base qualities are not known. The source of the sample is a study of cytomegalovirus exposure and HLA in healthy donors (TCRdb year 2017). Notes on the research overall: An earlier analysis of some 600 of the donors reported under 300 Gb of sequence data and 117 million unique TCR beta sequences obtained from around 170 million T cells. Around 330 gigabases of sequencing data and roughly 80 million unique TCR sequences made up an early release that covered fewer than 650 HLA-typed donors. The genetic ancestry cluster associated with self-reported Caucasian donors included about four fifths of the approximately 400 genotyped donors. The aim of the study was to test whether cataloging public T cell receptors could identify signatures of past pathogen exposure. The T cell repertoires of 666 subjects were profiled by immunosequencing and related to cytomegalovirus serostatus. Besides the first cohort of some 670 subjects, a separate validation cohort made up of roughly 120 different subjects was used. The study combined high-throughput TCR immunosequencing, statistical association of individual TCRs with disease status, and machine learning to predict cytomegalovirus infection status. To study patterns of TCR occurrence, a later analysis re-analyzed previously published TCR beta repertoires from around 670 donors and added high-resolution HLA genotyping. Rather than drawing on any new phenotypic data, the later analysis identified candidate immune exposures from TCR beta sequences and the way those sequences occurred across donors. An earlier analysis of around 540 of the donors applied high-throughput TCR beta sequencing to assess whether each TCR beta V gene segment acted as functional or pseudogenic. Donor age, sex, ethnicity and CMV serostatus were compiled alongside the repertoire data. A later genetic analysis used genome-wide SNP genotypes for about three fifths of the 666 donors, treating that subset as a discovery cohort. All discovery cohort repertoires had been generated using a single sequencing platform. Class I and class II HLA loci were covered by the typing at four-digit resolution. Typing coverage differed by locus: A, B, C, DRB1 and DQB1 were typed in roughly 620-630 donors, DQA1 in 522, DPA1 in around 610, and DPB1 in 400 to 480. Four to six DR-DQ haplotypes were handled as single units for association and clustering, since linkage in the cohort was strong. Across approximately 420 genotyped donors of the cohort, an average of roughly 250,000 unique TCR beta nucleotide sequences per donor were sequenced, and approximately 17% of those sequences were non-productive. Results and caveats for the whole study, not just this receptor: Some IMGT-functional V segments, including TRBV6-2 and TRBV6-3, could not be told apart with the 87-base-pair reads, so those segments were excluded. A later genetic analysis reported fewer N-insertions in productive TCRs among donors in an Asian-associated ancestry cluster than the approximately 670-donor mean. A further reported finding was that TCR beta sequences accurately predicted the HLA-A and HLA-B alleles for most subjects in the first cohort. In a later genetic analysis, a missense DCLRE1C variant was associated with V-gene and J-gene trimming of TCR beta chains, and the association was replicated in an independent cohort. Several of the top co-occurrence clusters appeared to be linked to parvovirus B19, influenza, CMV and Epstein-Barr virus, according to a later analysis. Most TCR sequences were seen in very few donors, while some public TCRs were found in many individuals. Assigning TCR associations to individual alleles was difficult when HLA alleles, especially DR and DQ, strongly co-occurred. The cohort was sequenced for TCR beta chains only, and without alpha or paired-chain data the features that could be detected were limited. A later analysis found that HLA-associated TCR beta chains were more clonally expanded and had lower generation probabilities than equally common non-associated chains. The presence/absence analyses assumed that sequencing depth was roughly uniform across donors, and that assumption may not be true. HLA typing was unavailable for some donors at each locus, so association tests used only the typed subset. The sequencing pipeline was judged likely to have produced a cluster of highly shared sequence variants as a technical artifact. In both the original and validation cohorts, the classifier was reported to diagnose cytomegalovirus status with high specificity and sensitivity. An earlier analysis of 587 of the donors showed that most TCR beta V segments appeared in productive rearrangements either about 90% or about 30% of the time, which broadly matched IMGT annotations. The study listed 150 to 200 TCR beta chains as associated with cytomegalovirus. Linkage disequilibrium might explain the correlated functional status among segregating V segments, but an unknown experimental factor could not be excluded. According to a later analysis, TCR association rates differed among HLA loci, with DRB1 alleles showing the most associated TCRs and HLA-C alleles showing the fewest. Specific HLA alleles were associated with 15,000 to 20,000 TCR beta sequences at a false discovery rate of 0.05 in a later analysis. The only immune exposure information available for the cohort was CMV serostatus. A later analysis found that most CMV-associated TCR beta chains appeared HLA-restricted, with HLA associations seemingly driven largely by CMV exposure. Approximately 16 rarely observed V segments, including chromosome 9 orphons, were excluded from the earlier analysis of some 590 of the donors because counts were too low. In vitro tests confirmed that a few of the cytomegalovirus-associated TCR beta chains recognize cytomegalovirus antigens. The authors suggested that the approach could potentially be generalized to other disease states and immunological phenotypes.

The library was made by the immunoSEQ multiplex PCR assay. For the multiplex PCR, a mixture combining 60 forward primers for TCR Vbeta segments and 13 reverse primers for TCR Jbeta segments was used. A multiplex PCR assay on genomic DNA amplified the CDR3 region of rearranged TCR beta genes. Amplified TCR beta libraries were sequenced as 87-base-pair reads on the Illumina HiSeq System. The published analysis was carried out like this. A later analysis counted 75 million to 100 million unique TCR beta chains across the 650 to 800 repertoires, and 10 million to 12 million of these chains were shared by at least two donors. A nearest-neighbor algorithm error-corrected the raw reads and collapsed the reads into unique sequences, merging closely related sequences to remove PCR and sequencing errors. CDR3 sequences were aligned to IMGT reference sequences to assign V, D and J gene segments. Each retained sequence needed at least a six-nucleotide match to both a V gene segment and a J gene segment. Rearrangements were classified as productive when the CDR3 lacked stop codons and remained in frame with V and J, and all other rearrangements were classified as non-productive. CDR3 was defined by IMGT convention, running from the second conserved V-encoded cysteine to the conserved J-encoded phenylalanine. In an earlier analysis of around 600 of the donors, sequences lacking an unambiguous match to a single V gene segment were excluded. An earlier analysis of roughly 590 of the donors called V segments functional above 56.7% productive rearrangements and segregating when the between-donor standard deviation exceeded 5%. A statistical classification framework was built for diagnosing cytomegalovirus status from the catalog of TCR beta chain sequences. A later analysis assigned V and J genes by comparing TCR nucleotide sequences with IMGT/GENE-DB human TR gene sequences. A later analysis assigned CDR3 sequences and most-parsimonious VDJ recombination scenarios with the TCRdist pipeline. A later analysis defined each TCR beta chain by its CDR3 amino acid sequence plus V-gene family, and excluded reads lacking a unique V-gene family. As a way to deal with suspected cross-contamination and a sequencing artifact, a later analysis dropped roughly 620 nucleotide sequences that were highly shared and had low generation probability. In a later analysis, a clonal expansion index for each public chain was calculated from normalized within-repertoire ranks of inferred template counts. Generation probabilities in a later analysis came from a VDJ recombination model fitted to out-of-frame rearrangements, and those results were checked against IGoR. In a later analysis, hypergeometric tests were used to score TCR-TCR, TCR-HLA and TCR-CMV co-occurrence, with a repertoire-size bias correction applied to TCR pairs. A later analysis estimated false discovery rates by permuting HLA or CMV assignments 20 times. In a later analysis, co-occurring TCRs were grouped using DBSCAN, and TCRdist sequence similarity was added for clustering within HLA-allele-positive subsets. Repertoires with fewer than 30,000 or more than 120,000 public chains, plus five repertoires with anomalous nucleotide sharing, were excluded from co-occurrence clustering. TCRdb took over this immuneACCESS table, retaining in-frame rearrangements with V and J assigned. Such tables are incomplete; in checked studies, under half of the missing clones stem from an unresolved V gene, and the remainder is unexplained. That table gives V, J and clone size, and the DNA gave D and trimming. The sample yields more than 130,000 clones; around 77% were counted once. About 2.2% of the sample is held by the ten biggest clonotypes.

The cohort comprised more than 550 healthy bone marrow donors. At the time of sampling, all cohort members were nominally healthy, though unrecorded immune exposures were likely present. The donor was CMV seronegative and was included in the group of a few hundred seronegative cohort members. Every donor gave a peripheral blood sample, and the peripheral blood mononuclear cells from that sample were used for TCR beta sequencing. Genomic DNA extraction from the blood cell samples was performed with the Qiagen DNeasy Blood Extraction Kit. The CDR3 runs 14 amino acids, cysteine and phenylalanine included. The kept DNA is CDR3 alone, 42 bases in frame from the first base. From the germline V gene, CDR1 is SGHRS and CDR2 is YFSETQ. Trimming leaves V shorter by 0 bases and J shorter by 6 bases, with the junction holding 2 bases beyond the gene matches.

This receptor was identified in a man aged 25 to 40 in good health and CMV-seronegative. Recombination connected TRBV5-1 to TRBJ1-1; TRBD1 agrees with 10 junctional bases. Sequences were obtained from PBMCs. The CDR3 region has the sequence CASSLGQGASEAFF. The DNA reads TGCGCCAGCAGCTTGGGACAGGGGGCCTCTGAAGCTTTCTTT.